The TCR beta chain under discussion was sequenced for a study of T cell changes during pregnancy in multiple sclerosis. In germline, CDR1 is LNHDA, CDR2 SQIVND (reference sequence). The CDR3 runs to 16 residues. Trimming removed 4 bases from V and 2 bases from J; junction bases left unmatched: 8. Repertoires were generated with immunoSEQ multiplex PCR, while TCRdb's copy carries only in-frame clones and drops some. Of around 100,000 clones in the sample, over 80% are singletons; the top ten hold 1.9%. V and J are TRBV19 and TRBJ2-5; 9 nucleotides agree with TRBD1. The sequencing here drew on peripheral blood, taken after pregnancy. The receptor's source is a female donor with multiple sclerosis, enrolled in a pregnancy study. CDR3: CASSTTPGQGQETQYF. DNA for the CDR3: TGTGCCAGTAGTACAACACCGGGACAGGGACAAGAGACCCAGTACTTC.